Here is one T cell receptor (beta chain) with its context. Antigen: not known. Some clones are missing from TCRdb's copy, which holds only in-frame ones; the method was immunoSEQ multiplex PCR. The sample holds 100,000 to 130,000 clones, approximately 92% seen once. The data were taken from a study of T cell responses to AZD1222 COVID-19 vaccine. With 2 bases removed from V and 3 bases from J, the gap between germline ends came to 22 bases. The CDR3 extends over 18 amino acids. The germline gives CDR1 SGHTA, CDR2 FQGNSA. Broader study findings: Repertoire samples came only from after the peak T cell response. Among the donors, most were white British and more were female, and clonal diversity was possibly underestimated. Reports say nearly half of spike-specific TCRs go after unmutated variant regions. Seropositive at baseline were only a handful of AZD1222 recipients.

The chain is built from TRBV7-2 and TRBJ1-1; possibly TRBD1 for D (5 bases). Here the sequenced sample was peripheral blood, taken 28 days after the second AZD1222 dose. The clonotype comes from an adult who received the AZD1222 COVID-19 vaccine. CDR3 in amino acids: CASSLRGQGAWGDTEAFF. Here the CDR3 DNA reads TGTGCCAGCAGCTTAAGAGGGCAGGGTGCTTGGGGGGACACTGAAGCTTTCTTT.